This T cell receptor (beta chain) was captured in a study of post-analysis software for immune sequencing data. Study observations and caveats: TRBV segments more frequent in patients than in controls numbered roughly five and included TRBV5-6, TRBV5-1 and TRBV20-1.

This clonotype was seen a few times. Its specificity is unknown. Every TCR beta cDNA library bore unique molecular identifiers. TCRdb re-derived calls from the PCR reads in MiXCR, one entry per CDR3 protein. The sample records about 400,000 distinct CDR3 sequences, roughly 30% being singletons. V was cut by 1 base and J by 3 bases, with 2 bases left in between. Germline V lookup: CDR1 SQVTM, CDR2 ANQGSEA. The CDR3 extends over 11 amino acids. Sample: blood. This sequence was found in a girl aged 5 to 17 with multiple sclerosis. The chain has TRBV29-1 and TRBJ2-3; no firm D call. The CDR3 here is CSVEGTDTQYF. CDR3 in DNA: TGCAGCGTTGAAGGAACAGATACGCAGTATTTT.